A single sample is the source of the 10 T cell receptor beta chains below, sequenced in a study of spatial heterogeneity in lung cancer. The time point was: sample taken at primary tumor resection. One entry per CDR3 protein, called by TCRdb with MiXCR from the 5' RACE reads. The table lists about 9,200 distinct CDR3 sequences, roughly 2.8% of them singletons. These receptors have no known antigen. Study-wide points: Higher tumor mutation counts went along with higher counts of expanded intratumoral alpha and beta TCRs.

Source: lung tumor tissue, taken at surgery. The receptors come from a male donor with early-stage non-small cell lung cancer.

Ten or more counts support this clonotype. The V call is TRBV12-3 or TRBV12-4, the J call TRBJ1-2; TRBD1 agrees at 7 bases. V lost 5 bases to trimming and J lost 4 bases; unmatched junction nucleotides: 10. The CDR3 runs 15 residues. The CDR3, as DNA: TGTGCCAGCAGTCCTCTCAGGGGGAGAGGCTATGGCTACACCTTC. This translates into CASSPLRGRGYGYTF.

This clonotype was recorded many times. The gene calls are TRBV20-1 and TRBJ2-7; 7 nucleotides match TRBD2. The CDR3 length is 14 residues. Germline V gene lookup returns CDR1 DFQATT and CDR2 SNEGSKA (reference sequence). Germline trimming cut 4 bases from V and 2 bases from J; bases unmatched to any gene: 8. CDR3 sequence: CSAKRRGITYEQYF. In nucleotides, the CDR3 is TGCAGTGCTAAACGGCGGGGGATAACCTACGAGCAGTACTTC.

In this sample, this clonotype turned up many times. V is TRBV20-1 and J is TRBJ2-7; 10 nucleotides line up with TRBD1. After removal of 6 bases from V and 3 bases from J, the junction contained 5 bases not matched to a gene. Germline V lookup: CDR1 DFQATT, CDR2 SNEGSKA (reference sequence). There are 13 residues in the CDR3. DNA for the CDR3: TGCAGTGCCCCTTGGACAGGGGGCTACGAGCAGTACTTC. Residues: CSAPWTGGYEQYF.

This clonotype ranks as medium-sized. This chain connects TRBV24-1 to TRBJ1-4, with TRBD1 as a possible D gene (5 bases). The V and J ends lost 2 bases and 4 bases respectively, with 10 bases between them. This CDR3 has 15 residues. Looked up from germline, CDR1 is KGHDR and CDR2 is SFDVKD. CDR3 sequence: CATSDSQGSNEKLFF. As DNA, the CDR3 is TGTGCCACCAGTGATTCTCAGGGAAGTAATGAAAAACTGTTTTTT.

At least ten counts were recorded for this clonotype. The chain uses TRBV4-2 and TRBJ2-7; D possibly corresponds to TRBD2 (5 bases). Germline lookup yields CDR1 LGHNA and CDR2 YNFKEQ. The germline V and J ends were trimmed by 0 bases and 3 bases, with 15 bases remaining between them. The CDR3 runs to 16 residues. The CDR3 loop reads CASSQEGGGQIYEQYF. The CDR3 coding sequence is TGTGCCAGCAGCCAAGAAGGAGGTGGCCAGATCTACGAGCAGTACTTC.

This clonotype was picked up many times. The J gene is TRBJ2-7, the V gene TRBV7-2; either TRBD1 or TRBD2 may supply D (5 bases each). Germline assignment: CDR1 SGHTA and CDR2 FQGNSA. This CDR3 is built from 14 residues. V gave up 4 bases and J gave up 5 bases, with 15 bases separating them. This CDR3 is CASSSGTISNEQYF. As DNA, the CDR3 is TGTGCCAGCAGCTCGGGGACGATTAGTAACGAGCAGTACTTC.

At least ten counts were recorded for this clonotype. The rearrangement uses TRBV12-3 or TRBV12-4 and TRBJ2-2; D may be TRBD1 (6 bases). The CDR3 is 16 amino acids. Trimming took off 2 bases at V and 9 bases at J, with 19 bases between the two ends. Here the CDR3 reads CASSLNDRIPVRELFF. CDR3 DNA sequence: TGTGCCAGCAGTTTAAACGACAGGATACCGGTCAGGGAGCTGTTTTTT.

This clonotype was recorded at least ten times. The chain joins TRBV5-6 to TRBJ2-3, with 8 positions matching TRBD1. The CDR3 runs to 16 residues. From germline, CDR1 is SGHDT and CDR2 YYEEEE. V shed 3 bases and J 1 base; nucleotides not matched to a gene: 7. The chain's CDR3 is CASSSQDRVGTDTQYF. In nucleotides, the CDR3 is TGTGCCAGCAGCTCCCAGGACAGGGTAGGCACAGATACGCAGTATTTT.

The rearrangement uses TRBV5-6 and TRBJ1-1, with D maybe TRBD1 (5 bases). CDR3 length: 13 residues. Germline CDR1 SGHDT, CDR2 YYEEEE. V lost 4 bases and J 8 bases, leaving 15 bases between the germline ends. The CDR3 DNA sequence: TGTGCCAGCAGCCTAAGGGACTTCACAGAAGCTTTCTTT. It specifies CASSLRDFTEAFF.

By frequency in the sample, this clonotype is medium-sized. The chain is built from TRBV5-4 and TRBJ1-3; 8 bases map to TRBD1. The CDR3 length is 17 residues. Germline CDR1 reads SGHNT; CDR2 reads YYREEE (reference sequence). Trimming removed 4 bases from V and 4 bases from J; junction bases left unmatched: 13. The CDR3 here is CASSLSPQGATGNTIYF. The CDR3 DNA reads as TGTGCCAGCAGCCTATCACCCCAGGGGGCTACAGGAAACACCATATATTTT.